The present T cell receptor beta chain was sequenced within a study of blood T cell repertoires in COVID-19. Study details: Italy, Spain and the United States were the sources of the convalescent and acute COVID-19 samples. The analysed material was cDNA or gDNA that came from T cells, B-cell-depleted T cells, or PBMCs.

In the study's own analysis: It was from reference gene primer amplification that nucleated cell counts were estimated. Sequenced by immunoSEQ multiplex PCR; TCRdb stores in-frame clones only, minus some. That table gives V, J and clone size, and the DNA gave D and trimming. Among under 70,000 clones, 87% were seen once, and the ten largest hold more than 6%. The Seattle patients joined while their infection was active and were tracked longitudinally afterward. Germline V gives CDR1 MNHNS, CDR2 SASEGT. Trimming cost V 0 bases and J 5 bases, with 13 bases left between them. CDR3 length: 15 residues. This clonotype was obtained from a woman aged 55-75 years with COVID-19, enrolled during active disease. Material: peripheral blood. The chain couples TRBV6-1 to TRBJ1-1, with no clear D. The CDR3 nucleotides read TGTGCCAGCAGTGAAGCTAGTCCGGGATGGACTGAAGCTTTCTTT. It yields the protein CASSEASPGWTEAFF.